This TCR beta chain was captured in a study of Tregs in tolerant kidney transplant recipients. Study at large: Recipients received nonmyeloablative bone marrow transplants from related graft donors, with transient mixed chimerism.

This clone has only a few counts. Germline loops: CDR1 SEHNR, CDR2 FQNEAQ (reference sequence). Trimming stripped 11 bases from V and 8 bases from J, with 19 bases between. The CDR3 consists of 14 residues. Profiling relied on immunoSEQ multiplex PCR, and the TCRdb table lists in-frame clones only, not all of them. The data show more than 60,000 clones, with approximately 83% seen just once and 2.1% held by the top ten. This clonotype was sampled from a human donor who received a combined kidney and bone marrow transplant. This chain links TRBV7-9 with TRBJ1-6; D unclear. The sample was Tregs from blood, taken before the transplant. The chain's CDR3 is CAGGDPLVHSPLHF. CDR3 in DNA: TGTGCCGGCGGGGATCCCCTGGTTCATTCACCCCTCCACTTT.